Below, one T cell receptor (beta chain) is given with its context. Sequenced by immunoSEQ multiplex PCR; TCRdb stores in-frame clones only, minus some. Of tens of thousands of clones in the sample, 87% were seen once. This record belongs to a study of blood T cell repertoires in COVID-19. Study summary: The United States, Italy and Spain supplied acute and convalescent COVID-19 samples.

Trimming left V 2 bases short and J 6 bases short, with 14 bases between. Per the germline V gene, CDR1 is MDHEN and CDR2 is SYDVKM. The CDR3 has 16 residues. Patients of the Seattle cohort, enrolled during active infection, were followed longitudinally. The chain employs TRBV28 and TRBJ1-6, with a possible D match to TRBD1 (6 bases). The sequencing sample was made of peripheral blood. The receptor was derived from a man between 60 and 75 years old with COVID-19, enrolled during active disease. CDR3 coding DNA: TGTGCCAGCAGTTTAGGGGGGGCGACAGTTAATTCACCCCTCCACTTT. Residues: CASSLGGATVNSPLHF. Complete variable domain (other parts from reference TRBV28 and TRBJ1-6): DVKVTQSSRYLVKRTGEKVFLECVQDMDHENMFWYRQDPGLGLRLIYFSYDVKMKEKGDIPEGYSVSREKKERFSLILESASTNQTSMYLCASSLGGATVNSPLHFGNGTRLTVT.